The 13 T cell receptor beta chains reported below all come from one sample, sequenced in a study of T cell repertoires in cytomegalovirus infection. TCRdb recomputed calls from the reads with MiXCR, one row per CDR3 protein. The table records under 350,000 distinct CDR3 sequences, 22% of them present only once. These receptors lack a known antigen. Sequences were derived from cultured PBMCs, sampled from culture after CMV antigen stimulation. The origin of the receptors is a human donor in good health (CMV status not recorded). Some clones in this sample may be carry-over from other donors' samples.

This chain links TRBV20-1 with TRBJ2-1; 8 positions match TRBD1. After removal of 0 bases from V and 7 bases from J, the junction contained 2 bases not matched to a gene. Germline loops: CDR1 DFQATT, CDR2 SNEGSKA (reference sequence). The CDR3 is 13 residues long. The CDR3 spells CSAREDRVNEQFF. The DNA for the CDR3 is TGCAGTGCTAGAGAGGACAGGGTGAATGAGCAGTTCTTC.

This clonotype was counted only a few times. V is TRBV11-3 and J is TRBJ1-1, with D uncertain. V dropped 7 bases and J dropped 0 bases, with 15 bases sitting between them. The CDR3 is made up of 15 amino acids. The germline CDR1 and CDR2 sequences are SGHNT and YENEEA. The CDR3 sequence is CASTPPSTVNTEAFF. CDR3 DNA sequence: TGTGCCAGCACCCCTCCCTCCACGGTGAACACTGAAGCTTTCTTT.

A few counts support this clonotype. CDR3 loop: CSASEDLNIQYF. CDR3 coding DNA: TGCAGTGCGTCAGAGGACTTAAACATTCAGTACTTC. The chain combines TRBV20-1 with TRBJ2-4; D possibly corresponds to TRBD2 (5 bases). The germline CDR1 and CDR2 sequences are DFQATT and SNEGSKA (reference sequence). This CDR3 comprises 12 residues. Trimming shortened V by 6 bases and J by 6 bases, and 12 bases separated the two germline ends.

This clonotype was seen a handful of times. The CDR3 sequence is CASSLGGPSSTDTQYF. The CDR3 nucleotides read TGTGCCAGCAGCTTAGGAGGGCCTTCTAGCACAGATACGCAGTATTTT. The chain couples TRBV7-6 to TRBJ2-3; possibly TRBD2 for D (5 bases). Germline CDR1 reads SGHVS; CDR2 reads FNYEAQ. The CDR3 sequence is 16 residues long. V gave up 1 base and J gave up 0 bases, with 11 bases separating them.

This clonotype was picked up a small number of times. This chain uses TRBV5-4 with TRBJ2-2, with D hard to call. The V and J ends lost 0 bases and 4 bases respectively, with 7 bases between them. The CDR3 is 14 amino acids. The germline V gene encodes CDR1 SGHNT and CDR2 YYREEE (reference sequence). The CDR3: CASSLVGITGELFF. The CDR3 DNA is TGTGCCAGCAGCTTGGTAGGGATCACCGGGGAGCTGTTTTTT.

In its sample, this clonotype was seen many times. This chain links TRBV7-2 with TRBJ1-1; TRBD1 matches at 8 bases. V shed 4 bases and J 10 bases; nucleotides not matched to a gene: 14. The CDR3 has 15 amino acids. Germline values: CDR1 SGHTA, CDR2 FQGNSA. This CDR3 is CASSYHPRLTGGAFF. The CDR3 bases are TGTGCCAGCAGCTACCACCCGCGACTTACAGGGGGAGCTTTCTTT.

This rearrangement joins TRBV10-3 to TRBJ1-1; 8 nucleotides match TRBD1. This CDR3 contains 13 residues. CDR1 and CDR2 from the germline V gene are ENHRY and SYGVKD. After removal of 11 bases from V and 4 bases from J, the junction contained 9 bases not matched to a gene. Here the CDR3 reads CAVTGQGGTEAFF. CDR3 coding DNA: TGTGCCGTCACAGGACAGGGAGGCACTGAAGCTTTCTTT.

This clonotype was counted a few times. The chain has TRBV7-2 and TRBJ1-2, with D tentatively TRBD1 (6 bases). CDR3 length equals 13 residues. V was pared by 3 bases and J by 7 bases, with 12 bases between. Germline CDR1 and CDR2: SGHTA and FQGNSA. For the CDR3, the DNA is TGTGCCAGCAGCTTCCGACAGGACGGTGGCTACACCTTC. Its translation: CASSFRQDGGYTF. The variable domain in full, with the rest retrieved from reference TRBV7-2 and TRBJ1-2, is GAGVSQSPSNKVTEKGKDVELRCDPISGHTALYWYRQSLGQGLEFLIYFQGNSAPDKSGLPSDRFSAERTGGSVSTLTIQRTQQEDSAVYLCASSFRQDGGYTFGSGTRLTVV.

This clonotype was seen repeatedly, ten times or more. This chain connects TRBV7-2 to TRBJ1-5; possibly TRBD1 for D (5 bases). Trimming removed 1 base at V and 1 base at J, with 8 bases between. CDR3 size: 15 residues. CDR1 SGHTA and CDR2 FQGNSA come from the germline V gene. CDR3 DNA sequence: TGTGCCAGCAGCTTAGTGTGGGGGAGCAATCAGCCCCAGCATTTT. This sequence encodes CASSLVWGSNQPQHF.

This clonotype has a count of ten or more. V is TRBV7-2 and J is TRBJ1-5, with D unresolved. Germline V CDR1 and CDR2: SGHTA, FQGNSA. The CDR3 has 13 amino acids. Trimming left V 4 bases short and J 7 bases short, with 11 bases between. CDR3: CASSYQQDQPQHF. DNA of the CDR3: TGTGCCAGCAGCTACCAGCAGGACCAGCCCCAGCATTTT.

There are many counts of this clonotype. The gene calls are TRBV7-2 and TRBJ1-2; no reliable D call. Trimming took off 5 bases at V and 0 bases at J, with 13 bases between the two ends. CDR3 size: 15 residues. Looked up from germline, CDR1 is SGHTA and CDR2 is FQGNSA. Here the CDR3 DNA reads TGTGCCAGCAGCGCCCTCGCCCGAGCTAACTATGGCTACACCTTC. It translates to CASSALARANYGYTF.

The chain joins TRBV29-1 to TRBJ2-2; 8 bases line up with TRBD2. This CDR3 is 15 amino acids long. V lost 2 bases and J lost 9; bases outside the gene matches: 11. CDR1 and CDR2 (germline): SQVTM, ANQGSEA. CDR3 nucleotides: TGCAGCGTTGAAATCACGGGAGGGCCATCCTGGGAGCTGTTTTTT. Translated, it gives CSVEITGGPSWELFF.

The rearrangement joins TRBV19 to TRBJ2-7; tentatively, D is TRBD1 (5 bases). In germline, CDR1 is LNHDA, CDR2 SQIVND (reference sequence). The CDR3 runs to 14 residues. V was clipped by 0 bases and J by 6 bases, with 12 bases between them. The CDR3 is CASSIDGRASEQYF. DNA for the CDR3: TGTGCCAGTAGTATAGACGGCAGGGCGAGCGAGCAGTACTTC.